What follows are 5 T cell receptor beta chains derived from one specimen sequenced in a study of CD8 T cells in ankylosing spondylitis. From the 5' RACE reads, TCRdb called clonotypes with MiXCR, one entry per CDR3 protein. The sample consists of a few hundred thousand distinct CDR3 sequences, about 10% of them appearing once. Sequencing was carried out using blood, either unsorted or a sorted T cell fraction (not recorded which). These receptors were collected from a male donor with ankylosing spondylitis or in good health (not recorded which).

Ten or more counts support this clonotype. The V and J genes are TRBV12-3 or TRBV12-4 and TRBJ1-2, with TRBD1 matching 10 bases. The junction had 0 bases not matched to a gene; V was cut back by 1 base and J by 1 base. The CDR3 has 15 amino acids. CDR3 residues: CASSLGTGGNYGYTF. The CDR3 DNA reads TGTGCCAGCAGTTTAGGGACAGGGGGTAACTATGGCTACACCTTC.

This clonotype has ten or more counts. The chain links TRBV5-6 to TRBJ1-1, with TRBD1 identical over 7 bases. Germline values: CDR1 SGHDT, CDR2 YYEEEE. Unmatched junction bases numbered 9, after V lost 4 bases and J lost 6 bases. The CDR3 has 14 amino acids. For the CDR3, the DNA is TGTGCCAGCAGCGATGACAGGGACTTCGCTGAAGCTTTCTTT. Translated, it gives CASSDDRDFAEAFF. The whole variable domain, filled in from reference TRBV5-6 and TRBJ1-1, reads DAGVTQSPTHLIKTRGQQVTLRCSPKSGHDTVSWYQQALGQGPQFIFQYYEEEERQRGNFPDRFSGHQFPNYSSELNVNALLLGDSALYLCASSDDRDFAEAFFGQGTRLTVV.

The chain combines TRBV6-5 with TRBJ1-1; D remains ambiguous. The V and J ends lost 4 bases and 1 base respectively, with 7 bases between them. The germline gives CDR1 MNHEY, CDR2 SVGAGI. This CDR3 comprises 13 residues. CDR3 nucleotide sequence: TGTGCCAGCAGTTGCGCACCGAACACTGAAGCTTTCTTT. Translation gives CASSCAPNTEAFF.

In its sample, this clonotype was seen many times. This rearrangement joins TRBV7-2 to TRBJ1-5; D is unclear. The CDR3 has 14 residues. Germline V lookup: CDR1 SGHTA, CDR2 FQGNSA. V gave up 6 bases and J gave up 2 bases, with 11 bases separating them. CDR3 nucleotides: TGTGCCAGCAGTTTCAGATGGGGCAATCAGCCCCAGCATTTT. It translates to CASSFRWGNQPQHF.

Ten or more counts support this clonotype. CDR3 region: CSAPPKAFF. CDR3 nucleotides: TGCAGTGCCCCCCCTAAAGCTTTCTTT. The V gene is TRBV20-1, the J gene TRBJ1-1; D is uncertain. The V gene lost 6 bases and the J gene lost 9 bases, with 8 bases spanning the gap. This CDR3 has 9 amino acids. Per the germline V gene, CDR1 is DFQATT and CDR2 is SNEGSKA (reference sequence).